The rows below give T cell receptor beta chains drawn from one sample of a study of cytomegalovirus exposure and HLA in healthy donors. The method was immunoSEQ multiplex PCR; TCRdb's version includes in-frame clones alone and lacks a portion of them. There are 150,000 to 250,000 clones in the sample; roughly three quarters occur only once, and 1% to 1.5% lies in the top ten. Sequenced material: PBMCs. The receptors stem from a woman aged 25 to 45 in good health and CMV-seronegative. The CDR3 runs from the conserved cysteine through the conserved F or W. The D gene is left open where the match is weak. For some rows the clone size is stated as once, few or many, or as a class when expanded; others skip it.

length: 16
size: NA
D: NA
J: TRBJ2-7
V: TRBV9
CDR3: CASSAGGTGSLYEQYF
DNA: TGTGCCAGCAGCGCGGGGGGAACAGGGTCCCTCTACGAGCAGTACTTC

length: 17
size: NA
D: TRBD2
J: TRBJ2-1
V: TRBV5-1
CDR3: CASSLKNQREAYNEQFF
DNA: TGCGCCAGCAGCTTGAAAAATCAGCGGGAGGCTTACAATGAGCAGTTCTTC

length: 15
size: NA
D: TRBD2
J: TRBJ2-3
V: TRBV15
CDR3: CATSTGLAGTDTQYF
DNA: TGTGCCACCAGCACGGGACTAGCGGGGACCGATACGCAGTATTTT

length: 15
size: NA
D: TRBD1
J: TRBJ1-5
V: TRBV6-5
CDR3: CASSPAGGPSRPQHF
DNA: TGTGCCAGCAGCCCCGCAGGGGGACCTTCGAGGCCCCAGCATTTT

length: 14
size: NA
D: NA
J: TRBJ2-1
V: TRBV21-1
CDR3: CASSRPGPLNEQFF
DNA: TGTGCCAGCAGCCGTCCAGGGCCCCTCAATGAGCAGTTCTTC

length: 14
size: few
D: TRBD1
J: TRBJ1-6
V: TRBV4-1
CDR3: CASAAGQGNSPLHF
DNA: TGCGCCAGCGCCGCGGGACAGGGTAATTCACCCCTCCACTTT

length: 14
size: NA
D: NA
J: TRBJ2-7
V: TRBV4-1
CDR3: CASSQGTSTYEQYF
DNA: TGCGCCAGCAGCCAAGGGACTTCCACCTACGAGCAGTACTTC

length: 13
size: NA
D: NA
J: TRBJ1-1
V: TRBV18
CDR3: CADSGGGRTEAFF
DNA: TGTGCCGACTCCGGGGGGGGACGCACTGAAGCTTTCTTT

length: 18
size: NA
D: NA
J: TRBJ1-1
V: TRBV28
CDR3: CASSLFTRVGGVSTEAFF
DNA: TGTGCCAGCAGTTTATTTACGAGGGTAGGAGGAGTCTCCACTGAAGCTTTCTTT

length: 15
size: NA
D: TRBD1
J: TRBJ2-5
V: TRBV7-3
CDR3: CASSHRQGPRETQYF
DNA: TGTGCCAGCAGCCACCGACAGGGCCCTCGGGAGACCCAGTACTTC

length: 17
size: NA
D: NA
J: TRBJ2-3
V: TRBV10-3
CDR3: CAIRDSIPQGPTDTQYF
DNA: TGTGCCATCAGGGATTCGATCCCACAGGGCCCGACAGATACGCAGTATTTT

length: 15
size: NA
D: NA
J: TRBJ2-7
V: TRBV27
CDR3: CASSLQRGNSYEQYF
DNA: TGTGCCAGCAGTTTACAGAGAGGGAACTCCTACGAGCAGTACTTC

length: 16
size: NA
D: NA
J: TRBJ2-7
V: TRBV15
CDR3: CATSPQTYSSSYEQYF
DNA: TGTGCCACCAGTCCTCAGACTTACTCGAGCTCCTACGAGCAGTACTTC

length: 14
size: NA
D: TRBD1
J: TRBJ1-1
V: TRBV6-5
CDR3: CASTRQGLNTEAFF
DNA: TGTGCCAGCACCAGACAGGGTCTGAACACTGAAGCTTTCTTT

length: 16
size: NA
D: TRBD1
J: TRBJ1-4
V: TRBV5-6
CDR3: CASSFDRGQINEKLFF
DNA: TGTGCCAGCAGCTTCGACAGGGGGCAGATAAATGAAAAACTGTTTTTT

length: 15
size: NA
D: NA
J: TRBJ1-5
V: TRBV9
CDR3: CASSPHQGNNQPQHF
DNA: TGTGCCAGCAGCCCTCACCAGGGGAACAATCAGCCCCAGCATTTT

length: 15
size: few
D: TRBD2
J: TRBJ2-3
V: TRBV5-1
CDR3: CASGLIGLGGDTQYF
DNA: TGCGCCAGCGGTTTGATCGGACTAGGAGGAGATACGCAGTATTTT